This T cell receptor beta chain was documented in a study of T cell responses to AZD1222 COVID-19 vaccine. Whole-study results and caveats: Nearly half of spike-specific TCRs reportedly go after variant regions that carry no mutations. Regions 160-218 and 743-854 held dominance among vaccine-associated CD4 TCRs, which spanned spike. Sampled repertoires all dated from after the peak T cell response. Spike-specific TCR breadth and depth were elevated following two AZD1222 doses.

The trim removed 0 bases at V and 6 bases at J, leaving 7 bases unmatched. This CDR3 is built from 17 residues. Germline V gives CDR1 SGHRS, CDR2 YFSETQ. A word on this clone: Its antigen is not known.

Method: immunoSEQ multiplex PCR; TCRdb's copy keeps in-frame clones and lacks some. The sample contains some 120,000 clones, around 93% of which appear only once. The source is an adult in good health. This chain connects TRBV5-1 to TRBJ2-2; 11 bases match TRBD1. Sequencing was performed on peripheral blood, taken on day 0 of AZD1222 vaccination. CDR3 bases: TGCGCCAGCAGCTTGGGACTGGGACAGGGGGTTCCCGGGGAGCTGTTTTTT. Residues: CASSLGLGQGVPGELFF.